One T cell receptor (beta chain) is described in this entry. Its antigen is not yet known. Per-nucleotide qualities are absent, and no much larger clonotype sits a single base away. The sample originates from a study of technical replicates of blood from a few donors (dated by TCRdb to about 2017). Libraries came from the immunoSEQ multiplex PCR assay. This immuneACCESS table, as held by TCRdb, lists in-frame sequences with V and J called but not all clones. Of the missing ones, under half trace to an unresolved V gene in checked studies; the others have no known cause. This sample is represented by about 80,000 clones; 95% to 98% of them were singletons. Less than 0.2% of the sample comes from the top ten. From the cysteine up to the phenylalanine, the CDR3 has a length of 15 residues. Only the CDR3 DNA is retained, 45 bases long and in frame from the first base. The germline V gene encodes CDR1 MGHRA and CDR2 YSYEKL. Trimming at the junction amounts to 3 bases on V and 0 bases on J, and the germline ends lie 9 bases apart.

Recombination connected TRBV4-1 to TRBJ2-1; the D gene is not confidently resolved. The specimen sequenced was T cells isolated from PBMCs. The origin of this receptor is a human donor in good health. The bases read TGCGCCAGCAGCCAGATCCCGAGCTCCTACAATGAGCAGTTCTTC. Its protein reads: CASSQIPSSYNEQFF.